This paragraph covers one T cell receptor (beta chain) sequence. Which antigen it targets is not known. The input lacks base qualities; no much larger clone sits a single base away. Per the germline V gene (reference sequence), MNHEY is the CDR1 and SMNVEV is the CDR2. Deletion took 7 bases off V and 5 bases off J, with a span of 26 bases between the germline ends. The CDR3 covers 17 residues, taking in both the cysteine and the phenylalanine. The retained sequence is limited to the CDR3, 51 bases, with the frame set at the first base. The data are from a study of T-cell reconstitution after alpha-beta-depleted transplantation in children (dated by TCRdb to 2016 to 2017). In the study overall: T-cell immune reconstitution after TCRalphabeta/CD19-depleted allogeneic hematopoietic cell transplantation in children was quantitatively tracked in the study by means of TCR repertoire profiling.

Preparation of the library involved PCR. The sequencer was an Illumina HiSeq 2500. Molecular barcoding was employed in the preparation of TCR libraries, with unique molecular identifiers being used to normalize TCRbeta repertoire quantification. TCRdb trimmed public reads at Q25 via fastp, called clones via MiXCR and kept in-frame beta chains. Entries that share a CDR3 protein sequence are merged under the most common genes and DNA. A total of roughly 610,000 distinct CDR3 sequences appear in this sample, approximately 10% of them only once. The ten largest clonotypes hold less than 4.5% of the sample.

The sequence derives from a human donor who donated a stem cell graft to a child with acute myeloid leukemia. The sequence is built from TRBV27 and TRBJ2-5; TRBD2 might be the D gene, on 6 matching bases. Here the sequenced sample was PBMCs from the stem cell graft donor, taken from the stem cell graft. The DNA is TGTGCCAGCAAGGAGGGGCCGGGAGTTGTAGGGACGGAGACCCAGTACTTC. Its translation reads: CASKEGPGVVGTETQYF.